The rows below give T cell receptor beta chains drawn from one sample of a study of Graves' ophthalmopathy and Graves' hyperthyroidism. TCRdb processed the multiplex PCR reads anew with MiXCR; each CDR3 protein has one entry. Here the sample spans about 220,000 distinct CDR3 sequences, roughly 21% being singletons. Specimen: peripheral blood. These receptors were obtained from a woman aged 45 to 65 with Graves' ophthalmopathy. The CDR3 runs from the conserved cysteine through the conserved F or W. D genes are given only for firm matches. Clone size is given for some rows only: seen once, a few or many times, or a class if the clone is expanded.

v_gene: TRBV12-3/TRBV12-4
j_gene: TRBJ1-3
abundance: many
d_gene: -
CDR3aa: CASSLRGTGNTIYF
CDR3nt: TGTGCCAGCAGTTTGAGGGGTACTGGAAACACCATATATTTT

v_gene: TRBV12-3/TRBV12-4
j_gene: TRBJ2-7
abundance: -
d_gene: -
CDR3aa: CASSYGVVYEQYF
CDR3nt: TGTGCCAGCAGTTACGGGGTGGTGTACGAGCAGTACTTC

v_gene: TRBV11-2
j_gene: TRBJ2-7
abundance: many
d_gene: TRBD2
CDR3aa: CASSWGLAGGGAYEQYF
CDR3nt: TGTGCCAGCAGCTGGGGACTAGCGGGAGGCGGGGCCTACGAGCAGTACTTC

v_gene: TRBV5-1
j_gene: TRBJ2-7
abundance: few
d_gene: -
CDR3aa: CASSLDPEQAYYEQYF
CDR3nt: TGCGCCAGCAGCTTGGATCCAGAGCAGGCATACTACGAGCAGTACTTC

v_gene: TRBV19
j_gene: TRBJ1-6
abundance: many
d_gene: -
CDR3aa: CASSMIVDSPLHF
CDR3nt: TGTGCCAGTAGTATGATCGTAGATTCACCCCTCCACTTT

v_gene: TRBV28
j_gene: TRBJ2-4
abundance: many
d_gene: TRBD2
CDR3aa: CASTSGGGNIQYF
CDR3nt: TGTGCCAGCACCTCCGGGGGAGGGAACATTCAGTACTTC

v_gene: TRBV6-1
j_gene: TRBJ1-6
abundance: few
d_gene: TRBD1
CDR3aa: CASSGDPRGQNSPLHF
CDR3nt: TGTGCCAGCAGCGGGGACCCTCGGGGACAGAATTCACCCCTCCACTTT

v_gene: TRBV5-6
j_gene: TRBJ2-6
abundance: many
d_gene: -
CDR3aa: CASSARASGANVLTF
CDR3nt: TGTGCCAGCAGCGCTCGCGCCTCTGGGGCCAACGTCCTGACTTTC

v_gene: TRBV10-2
j_gene: TRBJ2-2
abundance: many
d_gene: -
CDR3aa: CASSEIGGGELFF
CDR3nt: TGCGCCAGCAGTGAGATAGGAGGGGGGGAGCTGTTTTTT

v_gene: TRBV27
j_gene: TRBJ1-5
abundance: few
d_gene: -
CDR3aa: CASSLSGVWGNQPQHF
CDR3nt: TGTGCCAGCAGTTTATCGGGGGTCTGGGGCAATCAGCCCCAGCATTTT

v_gene: TRBV7-2
j_gene: TRBJ1-2
abundance: many
d_gene: -
CDR3aa: CASSFSDPMGYTF
CDR3nt: TGTGCCAGCAGCTTTAGCGACCCTATGGGCTACACCTTC

v_gene: TRBV2
j_gene: TRBJ2-3
abundance: few
d_gene: -
CDR3aa: CASSETDTQYF
CDR3nt: TGTGCCAGCAGTGAAACAGATACGCAGTATTTT

v_gene: TRBV20-1
j_gene: TRBJ2-7
abundance: many
d_gene: TRBD1
CDR3aa: CSARQGEYEQYF
CDR3nt: TGCAGTGCTAGACAGGGGGAGTATGAGCAGTACTTC

v_gene: TRBV29-1
j_gene: TRBJ1-1
abundance: -
d_gene: TRBD1
CDR3aa: CSVETGGRAFF
CDR3nt: TGCAGCGTGGAGACAGGGGGCAGAGCTTTCTTT

v_gene: TRBV6-5
j_gene: TRBJ2-7
abundance: -
d_gene: TRBD2
CDR3aa: CASSSPGTSGRAHEQYF
CDR3nt: TGTGCCAGCAGTTCCCCCGGGACTAGCGGGAGGGCCCACGAGCAGTACTTC

v_gene: TRBV28
j_gene: TRBJ2-7
abundance: -
d_gene: -
CDR3aa: CASSLNRVVYEQYF
CDR3nt: TGTGCCAGCAGTTTAAACAGGGTTGTCTACGAGCAGTACTTC

v_gene: TRBV3-1
j_gene: TRBJ2-5
abundance: many
d_gene: -
CDR3aa: CASSQGYSGKETQYF
CDR3nt: TGTGCCAGCAGCCAAGGGTATTCAGGGAAAGAGACCCAGTACTTC

v_gene: TRBV28
j_gene: TRBJ2-5
abundance: -
d_gene: -
CDR3aa: CASVNWGARETQYF
CDR3nt: TGTGCCAGCGTCAATTGGGGGGCGCGGGAGACCCAGTACTTC

v_gene: TRBV18
j_gene: TRBJ1-5
abundance: many
d_gene: -
CDR3aa: CASSPRDYGPQHF
CDR3nt: TGTGCCAGCTCACCACGGGATTATGGGCCCCAGCATTTT

v_gene: TRBV12-3/TRBV12-4
j_gene: TRBJ1-5
abundance: once
d_gene: -
CDR3aa: CASSFQGRNQPQHF
CDR3nt: TGTGCCAGCAGTTTTCAGGGTCGGAATCAGCCCCAGCATTTT

v_gene: TRBV28
j_gene: TRBJ1-5
abundance: many
d_gene: -
CDR3aa: CASSRIELNQPQHF
CDR3nt: TGTGCCAGCAGTAGAATAGAGTTGAATCAGCCCCAGCATTTT

v_gene: TRBV28
j_gene: TRBJ2-7
abundance: many
d_gene: -
CDR3aa: CASSILGYEQYF
CDR3nt: TGTGCCAGCAGTATCCTAGGGTACGAGCAGTACTTC

v_gene: TRBV28
j_gene: TRBJ2-2
abundance: many
d_gene: -
CDR3aa: CASIRGNTGELFF
CDR3nt: TGTGCCAGCATAAGGGGGAACACCGGGGAGCTGTTTTTT

v_gene: TRBV6-1
j_gene: TRBJ1-3
abundance: many
d_gene: TRBD1
CDR3aa: CASRPDRGGNTIYF
CDR3nt: TGTGCCAGCAGACCGGACAGGGGAGGAAACACCATATATTTT

v_gene: TRBV10-1
j_gene: TRBJ2-3
abundance: few
d_gene: -
CDR3aa: CASSEPGGAQYF
CDR3nt: TGCGCCAGCAGTGAACCCGGGGGCGCGCAGTATTTT

v_gene: TRBV7-3
j_gene: TRBJ2-5
abundance: many
d_gene: TRBD2
CDR3aa: CASSRTSSNGETQYF
CDR3nt: TGTGCCAGCAGCCGGACTAGCTCGAACGGGGAGACCCAGTACTTC

v_gene: TRBV12-3/TRBV12-4
j_gene: TRBJ2-7
abundance: many
d_gene: TRBD2
CDR3aa: CASSLAGLAGVYEQYF
CDR3nt: TGTGCCAGCAGTTTAGCGGGACTAGCGGGAGTCTACGAGCAGTACTTC

v_gene: TRBV15
j_gene: TRBJ2-5
abundance: many
d_gene: -
CDR3aa: CATSLLTGQETQYF
CDR3nt: TGTGCCACCTCCCTTCTTACGGGTCAAGAGACCCAGTACTTC

v_gene: TRBV12-3/TRBV12-4
j_gene: TRBJ2-4
abundance: many
d_gene: TRBD2
CDR3aa: CASSLIAGAKNIQYF
CDR3nt: TGTGCCAGCAGTTTGATAGCGGGAGCCAAAAACATTCAGTACTTC

v_gene: TRBV11-2
j_gene: TRBJ2-5
abundance: many
d_gene: TRBD2
CDR3aa: CASSSFAGGVETQYF
CDR3nt: TGTGCCAGCAGCTCCTTTGCGGGAGGCGTGGAGACCCAGTACTTC

v_gene: TRBV12-3/TRBV12-4
j_gene: TRBJ1-2
abundance: -
d_gene: -
CDR3aa: CASSSLRGSRGYTF
CDR3nt: TGTGCCAGCAGTTCCTTGAGGGGGAGTCGAGGCTACACCTTC

v_gene: TRBV7-9
j_gene: TRBJ2-2
abundance: -
d_gene: -
CDR3aa: CASSLEAVNTGELFF
CDR3nt: TGTGCCAGCAGCTTAGAGGCGGTGAATACCGGGGAGCTGTTTTTT

v_gene: TRBV6-1
j_gene: TRBJ2-5
abundance: many
d_gene: -
CDR3aa: CASRSLGGVGQETQYF
CDR3nt: TGTGCCAGCAGGTCGCTCGGAGGGGTAGGTCAAGAGACCCAGTACTTC

v_gene: TRBV6-5
j_gene: TRBJ2-7
abundance: many
d_gene: -
CDR3aa: CASSSLAGSYEQYF
CDR3nt: TGTGCCAGCTCCTCCCTGGCGGGATCCTACGAGCAGTACTTC

v_gene: TRBV6-1
j_gene: TRBJ2-3
abundance: -
d_gene: TRBD2
CDR3aa: CASSEMAGGPDTQYF
CDR3nt: TGTGCCAGCAGTGAAATGGCGGGAGGGCCAGATACGCAGTATTTT

v_gene: TRBV28
j_gene: TRBJ2-5
abundance: many
d_gene: TRBD2
CDR3aa: CASSLWLADERETQYF
CDR3nt: TGTGCCAGCAGTTTATGGCTAGCGGACGAGAGAGAGACCCAGTACTTC

v_gene: TRBV27
j_gene: TRBJ2-7
abundance: many
d_gene: TRBD1
CDR3aa: CASSRDRARYEQYF
CDR3nt: TGTGCCAGCAGCAGGGACAGGGCGCGGTACGAGCAGTACTTC

v_gene: TRBV11-3
j_gene: TRBJ1-1
abundance: -
d_gene: TRBD1
CDR3aa: CASSHRDRPTEAFF
CDR3nt: TGTGCCAGCAGCCACCGGGACAGGCCCACTGAAGCTTTCTTT

v_gene: TRBV28
j_gene: TRBJ2-7
abundance: -
d_gene: -
CDR3aa: CASSFDGYYEQYF
CDR3nt: TGTGCCAGCAGTTTTGACGGGTACTACGAGCAGTACTTC

v_gene: TRBV5-5
j_gene: TRBJ1-2
abundance: many
d_gene: -
CDR3aa: CASSLVVAGNGYTF
CDR3nt: TGTGCCAGCAGCCTGGTGGTGGCGGGGAACGGCTACACCTTC